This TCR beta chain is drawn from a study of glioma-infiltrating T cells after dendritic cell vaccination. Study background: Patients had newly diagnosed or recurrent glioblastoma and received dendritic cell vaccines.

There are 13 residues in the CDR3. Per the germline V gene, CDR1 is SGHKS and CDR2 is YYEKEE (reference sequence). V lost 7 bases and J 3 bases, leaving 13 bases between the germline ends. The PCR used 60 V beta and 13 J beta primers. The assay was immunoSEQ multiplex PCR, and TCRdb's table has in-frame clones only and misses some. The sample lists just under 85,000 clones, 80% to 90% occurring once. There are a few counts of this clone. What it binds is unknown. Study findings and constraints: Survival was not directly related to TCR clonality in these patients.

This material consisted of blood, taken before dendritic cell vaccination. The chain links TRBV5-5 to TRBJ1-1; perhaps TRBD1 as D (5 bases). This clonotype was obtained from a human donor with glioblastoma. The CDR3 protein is CASRRAGDTEAFF. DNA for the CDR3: TGTGCCAGCCGCAGGGCGGGGGACACTGAAGCTTTCTTT.